This TCR beta chain was sequenced for a study of T cell repertoires in cytomegalovirus infection. Study-wide results and limits: Clonotypes of TCR beta that were HLA-C-restricted and CMV-specific dominated the ex vivo response.

Remarks on this clonotype: Antigen: not known.

This CDR3 contains 17 residues. Between the trimmed V and J ends, which lost 5 bases and 3 bases, there was a span of 19 bases. In germline, CDR1 is SGHVS, CDR2 FNYEAQ. TCRdb reanalysed the reads using MiXCR and keeps one entry per CDR3 protein. In the table there are approximately 220,000 distinct CDR3 sequences, about 38% of which are singletons. The sequencing here drew on CD8+ T cells from cultured PBMCs, taken from culture after CMV antigen stimulation. This clonotype was obtained from a human donor in good health (CMV status not recorded). Some clones in this sample may be carry-over from other donors' samples. The V call is TRBV7-6, the J call TRBJ1-4, with D possibly being TRBD1 (5 bases). In DNA, the CDR3 is TGTGCCAGCAGCCTAGATGGCACAGGTCGGGCTAATGAAAAACTGTTTTTT. This gives the protein CASSLDGTGRANEKLFF.